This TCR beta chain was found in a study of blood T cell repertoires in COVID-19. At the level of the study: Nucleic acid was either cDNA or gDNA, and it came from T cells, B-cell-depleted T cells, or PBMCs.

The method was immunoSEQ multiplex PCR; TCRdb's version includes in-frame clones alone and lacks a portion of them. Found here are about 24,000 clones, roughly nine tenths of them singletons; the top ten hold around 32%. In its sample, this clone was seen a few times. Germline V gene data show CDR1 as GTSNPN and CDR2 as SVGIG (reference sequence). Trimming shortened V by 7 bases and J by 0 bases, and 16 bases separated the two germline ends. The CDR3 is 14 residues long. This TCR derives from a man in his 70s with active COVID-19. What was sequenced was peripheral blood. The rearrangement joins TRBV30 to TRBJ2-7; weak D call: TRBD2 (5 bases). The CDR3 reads CALRRAGSSYEQYF. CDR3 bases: TGTGCCTTACGCCGGGCTGGGAGCTCCTACGAGCAGTACTTC.